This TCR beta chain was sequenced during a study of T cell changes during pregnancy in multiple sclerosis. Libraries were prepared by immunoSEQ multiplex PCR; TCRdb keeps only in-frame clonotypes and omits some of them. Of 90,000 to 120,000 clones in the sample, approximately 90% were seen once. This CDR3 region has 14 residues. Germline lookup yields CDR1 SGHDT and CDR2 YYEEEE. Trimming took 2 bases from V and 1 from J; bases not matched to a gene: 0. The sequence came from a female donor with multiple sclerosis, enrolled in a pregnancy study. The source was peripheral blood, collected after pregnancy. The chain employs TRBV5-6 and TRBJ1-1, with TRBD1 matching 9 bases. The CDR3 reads CASSLQGANTEAFF. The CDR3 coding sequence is TGTGCCAGCAGCTTACAGGGGGCGAACACTGAAGCTTTCTTT.